This entry concerns a single TCR beta chain. This record comes from a study of blood T cell repertoires in COVID-19. The wider study: The origin of the acute and convalescent COVID-19 samples was the United States, Italy and Spain. Sources were T cells, B-cell-depleted T cells, or PBMCs; the material itself was cDNA or gDNA.

The repertoire was sequenced with immunoSEQ multiplex PCR; TCRdb's copy has only in-frame clones and lacks some. The sample lists about 300,000 clones, about 80% occurring once. Germline CDR1 SGHRS, CDR2 YFSETQ. The V end lost 4 bases, the J end lost 5 bases, and 15 bases lay between the germline ends. The CDR3 sequence is 14 residues long. This chain joins TRBV5-1 and TRBJ1-1, with a weak D call TRBD1 (5 bases). Sample: peripheral blood. The sequence derives from a woman between 45 and 60 years old who had recovered from COVID-19. The CDR3, as DNA: TGCGCCAGCAGCCAAGGGGCGGGAGGGACTGAAGCTTTCTTT. Protein: CASSQGAGGTEAFF.